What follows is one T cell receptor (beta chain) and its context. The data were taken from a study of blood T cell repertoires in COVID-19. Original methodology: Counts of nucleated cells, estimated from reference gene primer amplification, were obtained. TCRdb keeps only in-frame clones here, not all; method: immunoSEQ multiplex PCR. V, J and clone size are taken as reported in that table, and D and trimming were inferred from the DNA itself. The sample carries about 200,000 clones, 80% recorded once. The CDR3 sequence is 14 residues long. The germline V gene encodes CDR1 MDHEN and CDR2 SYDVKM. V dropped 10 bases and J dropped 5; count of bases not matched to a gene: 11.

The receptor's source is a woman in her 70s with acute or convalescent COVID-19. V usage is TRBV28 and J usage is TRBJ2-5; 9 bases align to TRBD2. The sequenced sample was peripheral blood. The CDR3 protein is CATLGPLAGETQYF. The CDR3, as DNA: TGTGCCACCCTCGGCCCTCTAGCGGGGGAGACCCAGTACTTC.